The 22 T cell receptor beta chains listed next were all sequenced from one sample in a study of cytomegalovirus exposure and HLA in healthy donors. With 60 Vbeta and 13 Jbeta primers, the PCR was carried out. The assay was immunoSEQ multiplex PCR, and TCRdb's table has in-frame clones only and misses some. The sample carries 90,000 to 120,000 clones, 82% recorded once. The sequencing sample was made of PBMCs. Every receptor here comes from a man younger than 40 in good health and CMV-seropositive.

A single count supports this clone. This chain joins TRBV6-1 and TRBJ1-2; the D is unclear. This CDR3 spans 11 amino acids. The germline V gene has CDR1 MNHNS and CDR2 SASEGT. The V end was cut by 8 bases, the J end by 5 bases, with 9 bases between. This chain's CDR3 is CASGREYGYTF. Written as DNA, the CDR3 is TGTGCCAGCGGGAGAGAATATGGCTACACCTTC.

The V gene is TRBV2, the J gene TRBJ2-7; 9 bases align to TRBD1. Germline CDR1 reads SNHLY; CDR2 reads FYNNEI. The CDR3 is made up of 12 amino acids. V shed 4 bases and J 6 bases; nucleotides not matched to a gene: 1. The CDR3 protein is CASSGGQGEQYF. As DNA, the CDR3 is TGTGCCAGCAGTGGGGGACAGGGCGAGCAGTACTTC.

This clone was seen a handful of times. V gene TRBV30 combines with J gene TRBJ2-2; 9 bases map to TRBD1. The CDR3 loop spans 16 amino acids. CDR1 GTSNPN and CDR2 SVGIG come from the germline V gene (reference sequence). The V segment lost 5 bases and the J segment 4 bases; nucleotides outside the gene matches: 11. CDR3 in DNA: TGTGCCTGGGTTACTCCGGGACAGGGCGGCACCGGGGAGCTGTTTTTT. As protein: CAWVTPGQGGTGELFF.

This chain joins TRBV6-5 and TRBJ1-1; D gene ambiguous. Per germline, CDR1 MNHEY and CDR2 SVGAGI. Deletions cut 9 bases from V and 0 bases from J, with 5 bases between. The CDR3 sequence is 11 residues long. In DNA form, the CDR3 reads TGTGCCAGTTCCATGAACACTGAAGCTTTCTTT. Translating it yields CASSMNTEAFF.

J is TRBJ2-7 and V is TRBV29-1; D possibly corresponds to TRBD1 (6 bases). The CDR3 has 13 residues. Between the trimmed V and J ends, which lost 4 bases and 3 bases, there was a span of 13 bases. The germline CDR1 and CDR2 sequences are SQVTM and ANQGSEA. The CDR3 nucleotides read TGCAGCGTTGCGGGGCAGGGGAGCTACGAGCAGTACTTC. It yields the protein CSVAGQGSYEQYF.

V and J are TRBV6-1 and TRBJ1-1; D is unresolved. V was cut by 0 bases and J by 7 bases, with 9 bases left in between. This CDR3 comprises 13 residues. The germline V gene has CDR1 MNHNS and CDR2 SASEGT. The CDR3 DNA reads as TGTGCCAGCAGTGAAGCCCCCCCTTTTGAAGCTTTCTTT. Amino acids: CASSEAPPFEAFF.

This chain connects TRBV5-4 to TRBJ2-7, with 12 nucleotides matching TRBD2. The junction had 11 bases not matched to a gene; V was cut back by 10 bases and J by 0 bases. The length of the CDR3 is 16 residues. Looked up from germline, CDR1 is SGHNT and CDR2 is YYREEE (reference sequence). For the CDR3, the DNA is TGTGCCCCAAGACTAGCGGGGGTGTTAAGCTCCTACGAGCAGTACTTC. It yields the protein CAPRLAGVLSSYEQYF.

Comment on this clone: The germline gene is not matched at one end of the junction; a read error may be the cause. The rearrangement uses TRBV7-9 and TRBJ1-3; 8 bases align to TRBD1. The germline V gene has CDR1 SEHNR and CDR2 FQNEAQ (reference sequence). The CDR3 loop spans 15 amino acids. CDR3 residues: CSSSLGTGSGNTIYF. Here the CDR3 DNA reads TGTTCCAGCAGCCTCGGGACAGGCTCTGGAAACACCATATATTTT.

CDR3 region: CAISEPTGSYYEQYF. The DNA for the CDR3 is TGTGCCATCAGTGAGCCCACGGGATCTTACTACGAGCAGTACTTC. This chain connects TRBV10-3 to TRBJ2-7, with TRBD2 as a possible D gene (5 bases). There are 15 residues in the CDR3. Germline V CDR1 and CDR2: ENHRY, SYGVKD. With 2 bases removed from V and 3 bases from J, the gap between germline ends came to 14 bases.

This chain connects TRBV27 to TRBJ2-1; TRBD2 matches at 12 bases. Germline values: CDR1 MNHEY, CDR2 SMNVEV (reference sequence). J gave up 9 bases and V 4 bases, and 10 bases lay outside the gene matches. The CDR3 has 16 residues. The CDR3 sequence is CASSSRLAGGQVEQFF. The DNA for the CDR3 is TGTGCCAGCAGTTCACGGCTAGCGGGGGGGCAAGTTGAGCAGTTCTTC.

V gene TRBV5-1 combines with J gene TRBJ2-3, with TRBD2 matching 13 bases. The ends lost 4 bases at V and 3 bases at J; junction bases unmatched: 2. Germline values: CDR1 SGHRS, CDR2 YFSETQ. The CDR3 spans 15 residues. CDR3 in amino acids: CASSPGLAGTDTQYF. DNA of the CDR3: TGCGCCAGCAGCCCGGGACTAGCGGGGACAGATACGCAGTATTTT.

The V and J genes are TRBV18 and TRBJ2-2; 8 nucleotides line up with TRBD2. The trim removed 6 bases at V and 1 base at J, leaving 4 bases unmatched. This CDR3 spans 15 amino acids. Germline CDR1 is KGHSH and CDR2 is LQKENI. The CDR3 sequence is CASSALAENTGELFF. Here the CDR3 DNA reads TGTGCCAGCTCCGCACTAGCGGAGAACACCGGGGAGCTGTTTTTT. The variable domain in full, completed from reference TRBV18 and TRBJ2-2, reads NAGVMQNPRHLVRRRGQEARLRCSPMKGHSHVYWYRQLPEEGLKFMVYLQKENIIDESGMPKERFSAEFPKEGPSILRIQQVVRGDSAAYFCASSALAENTGELFFGEGSRLTVL.

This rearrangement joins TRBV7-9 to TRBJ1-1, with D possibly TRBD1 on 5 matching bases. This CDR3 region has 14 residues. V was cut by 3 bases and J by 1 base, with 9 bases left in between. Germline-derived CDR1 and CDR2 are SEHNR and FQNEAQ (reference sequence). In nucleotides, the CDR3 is TGTGCCAGCAGCTTTTTAGGGGAGAACACTGAAGCTTTCTTT. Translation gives CASSFLGENTEAFF.

The CDR3, as DNA: TGTGCCAGCAGTGAAGGGGGGCTCCAGCGGGGGTCGGGGAATGAGCAGTTCTTC. It specifies CASSEGGLQRGSGNEQFF. V and J are TRBV6-1 and TRBJ2-1, with TRBD2 matching 8 bases. Germline CDR1 is MNHNS and CDR2 is SASEGT. CDR3 length: 18 residues. V lost 1 base to trimming and J lost 7 bases; unmatched junction nucleotides: 15.

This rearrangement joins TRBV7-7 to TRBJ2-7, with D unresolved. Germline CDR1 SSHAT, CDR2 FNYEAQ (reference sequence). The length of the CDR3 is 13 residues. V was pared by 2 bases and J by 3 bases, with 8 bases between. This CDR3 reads CASSLRSDYEQYF. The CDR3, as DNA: TGTGCCAGCAGCTTAAGAAGCGACTACGAGCAGTACTTC.

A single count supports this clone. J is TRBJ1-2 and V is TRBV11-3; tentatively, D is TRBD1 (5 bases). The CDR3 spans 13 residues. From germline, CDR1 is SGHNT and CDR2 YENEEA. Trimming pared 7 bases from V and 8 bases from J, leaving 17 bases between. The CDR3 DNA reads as TGTGCCAGCACCCAAACCCCAAGGGGCGGCTACACCTTC. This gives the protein CASTQTPRGGYTF.

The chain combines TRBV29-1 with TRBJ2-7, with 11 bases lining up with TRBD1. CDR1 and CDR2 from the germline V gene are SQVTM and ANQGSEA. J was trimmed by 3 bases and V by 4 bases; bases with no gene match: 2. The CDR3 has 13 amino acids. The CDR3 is CSVAGQGDYEQYF. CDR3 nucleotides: TGCAGCGTTGCGGGACAGGGGGACTACGAGCAGTACTTC.

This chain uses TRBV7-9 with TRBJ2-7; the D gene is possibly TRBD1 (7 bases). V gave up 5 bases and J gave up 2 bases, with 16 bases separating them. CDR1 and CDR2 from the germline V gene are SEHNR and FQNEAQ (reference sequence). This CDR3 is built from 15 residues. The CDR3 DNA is TGTGCCAGCAGCCAATCAGGGGGGCTAACCTACGAGCAGTACTTC. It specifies CASSQSGGLTYEQYF. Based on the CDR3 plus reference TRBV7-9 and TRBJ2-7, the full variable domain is DTGVSQNPRHKITKRGQNVTFRCDPISEHNRLYWYRQTLGQGPEFLTYFQNEAQLEKSRLLSDRFSAERPKGSFSTLEIQRTEQGDSAMYLCASSQSGGLTYEQYFGPGTRLTVT.

The CDR3 sequence is CASSGGLAGTGTQYF. The CDR3 DNA follows: TGTGCCAGCAGCGGGGGCCTAGCGGGGACTGGGACCCAGTACTTC. V usage is TRBV5-4 and J usage is TRBJ2-5; 9 bases agree with TRBD2. Per germline, CDR1 SGHNT and CDR2 YYREEE (reference sequence). The trim removed 4 bases at V and 7 bases at J, leaving 11 bases unmatched. The CDR3 extends over 15 amino acids.

The CDR3 region has the DNA TGTGCCAGCAGCTTAGTTGCAGTGAACTACGAGCAGTACTTC. Translating it yields CASSLVAVNYEQYF. J is TRBJ2-5 and V is TRBV11-2; no firm D call. The J call may be wrong; the DNA end is better matched by TRBJ2-7. Per germline, CDR1 SGHAT and CDR2 FQNNGV. There are 14 residues in the CDR3.

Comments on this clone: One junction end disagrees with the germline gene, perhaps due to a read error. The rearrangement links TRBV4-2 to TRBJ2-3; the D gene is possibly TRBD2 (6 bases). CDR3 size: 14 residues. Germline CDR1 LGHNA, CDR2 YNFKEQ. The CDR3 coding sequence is TGTGCCAGCAGACAAGGCGGGGTCACAGATACGCAGTATTTT. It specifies CASRQGGVTDTQYF.

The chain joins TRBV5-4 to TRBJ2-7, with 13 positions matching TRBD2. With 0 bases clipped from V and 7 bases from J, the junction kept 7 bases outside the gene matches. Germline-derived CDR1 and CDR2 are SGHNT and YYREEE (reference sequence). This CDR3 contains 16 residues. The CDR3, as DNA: TGTGCCAGCAGCTTGGGCGCGGGACTAGCGGGGATGGAGCAGTACTTC. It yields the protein CASSLGAGLAGMEQYF.